The 8 T cell receptor beta chains given below trace back to one sample, sequenced in a study of CXCR3-negative and CXCR3-positive naive CD8 T cells. Study results and limitations: Relative to CXCR3-negative naive cells, CXCR3-positive naive cells had more hydrophobic TRB CDR3s.

Carrying UMI labels, the TRB cDNA libraries were prepared through 5' RACE. TCRdb reanalyzed the 5' RACE reads, giving one entry per CDR3 protein sequence and no DNA. The listing contains more than 70,000 distinct CDR3 sequences. For these receptors, no antigen is known. The specimen sequenced was naive CXCR3+ CD8+ T cells from blood. Subset reported: CD45RO-CCR7+CD27+CD95- naive CD8+ T cells expressing CXCR3 (TNR3+). The receptors originated from a human donor in good health. Some clones in this sample may be carry-over from other donors' samples.

The chain employs TRBV28 and TRBJ2-7; TCRdb's D call, TRBD1, is unchecked because there is no DNA. CDR1 MDHEN and CDR2 SYDVKM come from the germline V gene. The CDR3 length is 15 residues. CDR3 sequence reads: CASSLGAGEYGEQYF.

The V gene is TRBV28, the J gene TRBJ2-7; the TRBD2 assignment by TCRdb is unverifiable without DNA. In germline, CDR1 is MDHEN, CDR2 SYDVKM. The CDR3 has 17 amino acids. CDR3 loop: CASSLTHGLAVSYEQYF.

The chain's CDR3 is CSVPTVDSYGYTF. The rearrangement uses TRBV29-1 and TRBJ1-2; TCRdb lists TRBD1, though no DNA is available to test this call. CDR1 SQVTM and CDR2 ANQGSEA come from the germline V gene. There are 13 residues in the CDR3.

The chain couples TRBV25-1 to TRBJ2-1. Germline loops: CDR1 MGHDK, CDR2 SYGVNS. The CDR3 extends over 17 amino acids. This CDR3 is CASSVQPRGSYYNEQFF.

The rearrangement uses TRBV28 and TRBJ2-4; TCRdb calls TRBD1, which cannot be checked without DNA. CDR1 is MDHEN and CDR2 is SYDVKM in the germline V gene. There are 12 residues in the CDR3. This chain's CDR3 is CASGPGGFIQYF.

CDR3 amino acids: CSGRLAGGDEQFF. The chain is built from TRBV29-1 and TRBJ2-1; TCRdb's D call of TRBD2 is untestable without DNA. The germline gives CDR1 SQVTM, CDR2 ANQGSEA. CDR3 length: 13 residues.

The chain uses TRBV25-1 and TRBJ1-2. The CDR3 has 14 amino acids. Germline V gives CDR1 MGHDK, CDR2 SYGVNS. The CDR3 region is CASSEVDGGPYYTF.

The rearrangement joins TRBV15 to TRBJ1-4. Per the germline V gene, CDR1 is LNHNV and CDR2 is YYDKDF (reference sequence). The CDR3 contains 15 residues. The CDR3 sequence is CATQGRAATNEKLFF.